This T cell receptor (beta chain) stems from a study of shared clonotypes between healthy human individuals. Splitting of each subset's genomic DNA was done evenly across several immunoSEQ plates. With ten immunoSEQ deep assay plates, unsorted PBMC DNA underwent sequencing. TCRdb's copy holds only in-frame clones and misses some; the assay was immunoSEQ multiplex PCR. The table has approximately 470,000 clones, around 73% seen once; the top ten hold 12%. Donors, without exception, were Caucasian adults residing in Nashville, Tennessee. Points on this clone: Other DNA sequences in the sample encode the same CDR3.

Germline lookup yields CDR1 SQVTM and CDR2 ANQGSEA. CDR3 size: 11 residues. Trimming removed 3 bases at V and 4 bases at J, with 6 bases between. Sequenced sample: PBMCs. This TCR was sampled from a woman between 40 and 50 years old in good health. Some clones in this sample may be carry-over from other donors' samples. V and J are TRBV29-1 and TRBJ1-1; D is unclear. The CDR3 region has the DNA TGCAGCGTTGACCGGGGCACTGAAGCTTTCTTT. Translation: CSVDRGTEAFF. Using reference TRBV29-1 and TRBJ1-1 for the parts outside the CDR3, the full variable domain is SAVISQKPSRDICQRGTSLTIQCQVDSQVTMMFWYRQQPGQSLTLIATANQGSEATYESGFVIDKFPISRPNLTFSTLTVSNMSPEDSSIYLCSVDRGTEAFFGQGTRLTVV.